The T cell receptor beta chain described here comes from a study of blood T cell repertoires in COVID-19. CDR3 length equals 15 residues. V gave up 5 bases and J gave up 0 bases, with 8 bases separating them. Germline values: CDR1 LNHDA, CDR2 SQIVND (reference sequence). In the original analysis: Estimation of nucleated cell counts was performed using reference gene primer amplification. Profiled with immunoSEQ multiplex PCR; TCRdb holds only in-frame clones, not every one. Clone size and the V and J calls come from that table; the DNA yielded D and trimming. This table holds roughly 190,000 clones, around 80% found once.

The source is a man aged 50-59 years with active or convalescent COVID-19. This chain joins TRBV19 and TRBJ1-6; D call uncertain. Sequenced input: peripheral blood. CDR3 sequence (DNA): TGTGCCAGTAGTGACTACGACTCCTATAATTCACCCCTCCACTTT. This translates into CASSDYDSYNSPLHF.